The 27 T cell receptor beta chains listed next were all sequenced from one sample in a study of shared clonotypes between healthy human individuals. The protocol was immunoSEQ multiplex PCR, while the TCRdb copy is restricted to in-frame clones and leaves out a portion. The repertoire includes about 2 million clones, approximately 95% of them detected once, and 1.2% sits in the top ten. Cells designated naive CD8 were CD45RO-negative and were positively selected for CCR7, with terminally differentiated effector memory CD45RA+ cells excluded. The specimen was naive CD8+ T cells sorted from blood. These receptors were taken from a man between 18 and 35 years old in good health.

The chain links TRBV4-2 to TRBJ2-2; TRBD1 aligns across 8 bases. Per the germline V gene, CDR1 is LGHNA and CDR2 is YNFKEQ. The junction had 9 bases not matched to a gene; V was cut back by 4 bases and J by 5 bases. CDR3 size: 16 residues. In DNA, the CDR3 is TGTGCCAGCAGCCCACTCGACAGGGGTGAAACCGGGGAGCTGTTTTTT. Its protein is CASSPLDRGETGELFF.

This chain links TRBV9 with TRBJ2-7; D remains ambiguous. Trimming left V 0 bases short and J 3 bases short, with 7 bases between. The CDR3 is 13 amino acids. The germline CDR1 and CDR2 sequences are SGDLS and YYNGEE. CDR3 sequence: CASSVGNLYEQYF. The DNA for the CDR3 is TGTGCCAGCAGCGTAGGCAACCTCTACGAGCAGTACTTC.

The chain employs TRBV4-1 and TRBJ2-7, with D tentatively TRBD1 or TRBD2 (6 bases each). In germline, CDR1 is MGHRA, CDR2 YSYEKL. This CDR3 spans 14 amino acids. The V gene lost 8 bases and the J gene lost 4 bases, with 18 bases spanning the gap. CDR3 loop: CASGHRQGRYEQYF. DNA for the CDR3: TGCGCCAGCGGTCACCGGCAGGGGAGGTACGAGCAGTACTTC.

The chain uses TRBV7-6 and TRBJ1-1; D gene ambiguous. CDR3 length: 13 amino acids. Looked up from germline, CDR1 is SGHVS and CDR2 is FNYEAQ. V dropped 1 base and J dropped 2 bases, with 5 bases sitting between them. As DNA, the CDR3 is TGTGCCAGCAGCTTAGGGGATAACACTGAAGCTTTCTTT. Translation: CASSLGDNTEAFF.

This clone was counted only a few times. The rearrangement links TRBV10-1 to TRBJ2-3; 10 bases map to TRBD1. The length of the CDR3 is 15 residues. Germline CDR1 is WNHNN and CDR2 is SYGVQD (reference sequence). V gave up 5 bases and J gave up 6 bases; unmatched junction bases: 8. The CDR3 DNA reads TGCGCCAGCAGTTCAGGACAGGGGGGTTGGGATACGCAGTATTTT. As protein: CASSSGQGGWDTQYF.

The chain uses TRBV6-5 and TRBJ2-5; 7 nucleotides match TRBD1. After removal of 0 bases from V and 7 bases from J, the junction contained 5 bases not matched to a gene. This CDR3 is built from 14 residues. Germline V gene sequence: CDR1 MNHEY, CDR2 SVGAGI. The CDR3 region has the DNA TGTGCCAGCAGTTACTCGACAGGGACAATGACCCAGTACTTC. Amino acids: CASSYSTGTMTQYF.

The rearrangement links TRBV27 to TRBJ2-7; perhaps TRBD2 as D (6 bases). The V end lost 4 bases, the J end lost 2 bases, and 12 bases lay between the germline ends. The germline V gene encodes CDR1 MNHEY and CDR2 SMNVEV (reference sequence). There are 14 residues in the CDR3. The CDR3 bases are TGTGCCAGCAGTTCAAGAGGCGGGACCTACGAGCAGTACTTC. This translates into CASSSRGGTYEQYF.

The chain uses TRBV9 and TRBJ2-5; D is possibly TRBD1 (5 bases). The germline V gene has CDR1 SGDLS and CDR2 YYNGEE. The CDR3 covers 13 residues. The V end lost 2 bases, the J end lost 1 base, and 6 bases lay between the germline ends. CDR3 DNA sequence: TGTGCCAGCAGCGTGACAGTCCAAGAGACCCAGTACTTC. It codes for CASSVTVQETQYF.

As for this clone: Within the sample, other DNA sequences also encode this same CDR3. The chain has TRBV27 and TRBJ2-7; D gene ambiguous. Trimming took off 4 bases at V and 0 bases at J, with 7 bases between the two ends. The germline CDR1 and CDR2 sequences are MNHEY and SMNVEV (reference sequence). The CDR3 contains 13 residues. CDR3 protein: CASSWKGSYEQYF. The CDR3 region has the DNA TGTGCCAGCAGTTGGAAGGGCTCCTACGAGCAGTACTTC.

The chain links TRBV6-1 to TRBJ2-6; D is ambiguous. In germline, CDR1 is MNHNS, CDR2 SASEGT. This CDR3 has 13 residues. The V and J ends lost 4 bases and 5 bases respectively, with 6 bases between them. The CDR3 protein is CASSVNRANVLTF. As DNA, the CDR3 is TGTGCCAGCAGTGTTAATCGGGCCAACGTCCTGACTTTC.

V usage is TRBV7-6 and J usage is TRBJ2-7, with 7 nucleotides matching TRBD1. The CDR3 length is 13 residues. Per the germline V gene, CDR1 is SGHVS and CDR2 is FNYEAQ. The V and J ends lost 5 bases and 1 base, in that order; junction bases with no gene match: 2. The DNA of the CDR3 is TGTGCCAGCAGCGGGGGACAGTCCTACGAGCAGTACTTC. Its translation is CASSGGQSYEQYF.

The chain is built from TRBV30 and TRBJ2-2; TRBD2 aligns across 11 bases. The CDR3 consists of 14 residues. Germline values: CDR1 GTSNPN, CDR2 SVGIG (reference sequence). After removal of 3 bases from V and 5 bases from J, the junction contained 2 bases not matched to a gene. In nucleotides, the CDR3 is TGTGCCTGGAGGCTAGCGGGGGGTACCGGGGAGCTGTTTTTT. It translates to CAWRLAGGTGELFF.

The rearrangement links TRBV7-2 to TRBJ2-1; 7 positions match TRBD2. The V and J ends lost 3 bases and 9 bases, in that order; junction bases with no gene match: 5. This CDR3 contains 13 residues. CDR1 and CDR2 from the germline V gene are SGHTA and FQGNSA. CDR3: CASSFGLDGEQFF. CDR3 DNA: TGTGCCAGCAGCTTTGGACTAGACGGTGAGCAGTTCTTC.

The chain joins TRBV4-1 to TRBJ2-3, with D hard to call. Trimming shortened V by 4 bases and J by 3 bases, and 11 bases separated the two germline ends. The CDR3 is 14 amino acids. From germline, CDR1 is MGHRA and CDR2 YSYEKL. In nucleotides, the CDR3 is TGCGCCAGCAGCCTAGAGTACGGGACAGATACGCAGTATTTT. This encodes CASSLEYGTDTQYF.

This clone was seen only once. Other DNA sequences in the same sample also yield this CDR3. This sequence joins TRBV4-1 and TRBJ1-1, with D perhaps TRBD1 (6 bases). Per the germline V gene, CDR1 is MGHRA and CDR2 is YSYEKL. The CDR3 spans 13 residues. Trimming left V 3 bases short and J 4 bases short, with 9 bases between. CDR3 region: CASSQGAPTEAFF. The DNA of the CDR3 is TGCGCCAGCAGCCAGGGGGCACCCACTGAAGCTTTCTTT.

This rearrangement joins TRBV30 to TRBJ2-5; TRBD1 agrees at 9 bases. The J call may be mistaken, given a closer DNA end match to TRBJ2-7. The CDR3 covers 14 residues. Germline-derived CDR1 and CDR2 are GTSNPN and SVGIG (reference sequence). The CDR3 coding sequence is TGTGCCTGGAGTTGGGGGACAGGGATCTACGAGCAGTACTTC. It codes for CAWSWGTGIYEQYF.

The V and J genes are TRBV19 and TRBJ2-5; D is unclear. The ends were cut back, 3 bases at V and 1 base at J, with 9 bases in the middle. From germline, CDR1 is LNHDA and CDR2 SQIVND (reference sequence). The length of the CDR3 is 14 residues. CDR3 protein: CASSIYGTQETQYF. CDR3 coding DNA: TGTGCCAGTAGTATTTATGGCACCCAAGAGACCCAGTACTTC. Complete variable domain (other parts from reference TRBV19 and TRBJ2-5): DGGITQSPKYLFRKEGQNVTLSCEQNLNHDAMYWYRQDPGQGLRLIYYSQIVNDFQKGDIAEGYSVSREKKESFPLTVTSAQKNPTAFYLCASSIYGTQETQYFGPGTRLLVL.

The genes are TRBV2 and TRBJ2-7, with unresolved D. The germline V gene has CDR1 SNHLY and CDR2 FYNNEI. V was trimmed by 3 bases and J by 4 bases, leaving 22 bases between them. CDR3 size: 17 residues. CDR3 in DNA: TGTGCCAGCAGTGAGTTTAGTAGGAGCTCCTGGTCGTACGAGCAGTACTTC. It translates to CASSEFSRSSWSYEQYF.

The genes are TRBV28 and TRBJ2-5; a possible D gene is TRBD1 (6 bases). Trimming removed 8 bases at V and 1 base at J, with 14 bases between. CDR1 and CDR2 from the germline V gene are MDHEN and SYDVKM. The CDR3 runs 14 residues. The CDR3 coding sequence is TGTGCCAGCGCAGGGGCTTCGGTCCAAGAGACCCAGTACTTC. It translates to CASAGASVQETQYF.

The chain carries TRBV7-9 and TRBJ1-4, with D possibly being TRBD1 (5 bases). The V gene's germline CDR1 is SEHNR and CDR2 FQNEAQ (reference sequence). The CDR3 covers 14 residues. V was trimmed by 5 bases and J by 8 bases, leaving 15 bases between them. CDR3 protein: CASSPGTSAEKLFF. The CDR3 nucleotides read TGTGCCAGCAGCCCGGGGACCTCGGCGGAAAAACTGTTTTTT. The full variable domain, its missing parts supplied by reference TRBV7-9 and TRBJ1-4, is DTGVSQNPRHKITKRGQNVTFRCDPISEHNRLYWYRQTLGQGPEFLTYFQNEAQLEKSRLLSDRFSAERPKGSFSTLEIQRTEQGDSAMYLCASSPGTSAEKLFFGSGTQLSVL.

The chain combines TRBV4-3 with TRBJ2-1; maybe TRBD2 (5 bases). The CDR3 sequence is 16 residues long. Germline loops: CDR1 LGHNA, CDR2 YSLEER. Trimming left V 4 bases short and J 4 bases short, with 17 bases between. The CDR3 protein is CASSRSSGSLYNEQFF. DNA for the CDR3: TGCGCCAGCAGCCGCTCCAGCGGTAGCCTTTACAATGAGCAGTTCTTC.

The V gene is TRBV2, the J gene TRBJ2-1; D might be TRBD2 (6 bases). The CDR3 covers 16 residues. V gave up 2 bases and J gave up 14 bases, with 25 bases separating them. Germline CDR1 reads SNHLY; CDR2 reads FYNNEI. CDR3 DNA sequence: TGTGCCAGCAGTGAAAGGCTTAGCGGTGACCCTTCGGGGAAGTTCTTC. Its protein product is CASSERLSGDPSGKFF. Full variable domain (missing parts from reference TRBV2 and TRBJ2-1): EPEVTQTPSHQVTQMGQEVILRCVPISNHLYFYWYRQILGQKVEFLVSFYNNEISEKSEIFDDQFSVERPDGSNFTLKIRSTKLEDSAMYFCASSERLSGDPSGKFFGPGTRLTVL.

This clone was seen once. The CDR3 reads CASSPVAGGILDEQFF. In DNA form, the CDR3 reads TGCGCCAGCAGCCCCGTAGCGGGAGGCATCCTCGATGAGCAGTTCTTC. V and J are TRBV5-1 and TRBJ2-1, with 10 bases that match TRBD2. The CDR3 length is 16 residues. Germline-derived CDR1 and CDR2 are SGHRS and YFSETQ. The V and J ends lost 4 bases and 8 bases, in that order; junction bases with no gene match: 12.

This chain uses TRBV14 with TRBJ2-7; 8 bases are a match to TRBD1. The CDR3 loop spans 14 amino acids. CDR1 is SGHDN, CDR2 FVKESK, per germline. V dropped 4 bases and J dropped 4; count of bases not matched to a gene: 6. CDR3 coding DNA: TGTGCCAGCAGCCCCGGACAGGGAAAGTACGAGCAGTACTTC. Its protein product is CASSPGQGKYEQYF.

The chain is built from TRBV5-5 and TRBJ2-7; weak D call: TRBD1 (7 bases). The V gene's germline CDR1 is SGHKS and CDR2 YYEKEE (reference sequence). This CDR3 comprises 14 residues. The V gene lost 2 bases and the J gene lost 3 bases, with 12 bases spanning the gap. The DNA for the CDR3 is TGTGCCAGCAGCTTCTTCCAGGGGGGCTACGAGCAGTACTTC. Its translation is CASSFFQGGYEQYF.

The CDR3 DNA is TGCGCCAGCAGCTTGCGGCGACAGCCCCACGAGCAGTACTTC. This codes for CASSLRRQPHEQYF. This sequence joins TRBV5-1 and TRBJ2-7; TRBD1 might be the D (5 bases). This CDR3 has 14 residues. Germline V lookup: CDR1 SGHRS, CDR2 YFSETQ. V lost 1 base and J 5 bases, leaving 13 bases between the germline ends.

In nucleotides, the CDR3 is TGTGCCAGCGGGGACAGGGGCCTCAATCAGCCCCAGCATTTT. It codes for CASGDRGLNQPQHF. This chain connects TRBV2 to TRBJ1-5, with 10 bases lining up with TRBD1. With V trimmed by 8 bases and J by 3 bases, 4 bases remained unmatched. The germline V gene has CDR1 SNHLY and CDR2 FYNNEI. This CDR3 comprises 14 residues.